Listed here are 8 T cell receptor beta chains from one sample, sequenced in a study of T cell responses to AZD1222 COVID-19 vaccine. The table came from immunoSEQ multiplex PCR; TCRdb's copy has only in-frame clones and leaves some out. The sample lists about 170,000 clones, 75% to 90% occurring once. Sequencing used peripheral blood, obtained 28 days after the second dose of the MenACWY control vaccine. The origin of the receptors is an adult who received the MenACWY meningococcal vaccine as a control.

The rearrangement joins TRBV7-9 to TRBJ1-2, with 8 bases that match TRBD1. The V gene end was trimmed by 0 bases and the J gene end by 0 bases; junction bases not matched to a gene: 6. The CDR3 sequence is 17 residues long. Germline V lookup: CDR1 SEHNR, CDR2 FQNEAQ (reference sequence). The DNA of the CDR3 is TGTGCCAGCAGCTTAGCACATCTCAGGGGGCCTAACTATGGCTACACCTTC. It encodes CASSLAHLRGPNYGYTF.

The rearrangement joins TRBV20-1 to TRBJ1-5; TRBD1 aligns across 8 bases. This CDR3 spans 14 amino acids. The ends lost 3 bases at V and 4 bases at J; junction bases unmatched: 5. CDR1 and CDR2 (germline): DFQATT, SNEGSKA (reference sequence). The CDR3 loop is CSASLTGGNQPQHF. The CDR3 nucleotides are TGCAGTGCTAGTCTAACAGGGGGGAATCAGCCCCAGCATTTT.

CDR3 nucleotides: TGTGCCTGGGAAACACAGGGGGCCTCTAATCAGCCCCAGCATTTT. The encoded protein is CAWETQGASNQPQHF. The V and J genes are TRBV30 and TRBJ1-5; TRBD1 agrees at 9 bases. The CDR3 sequence is 15 residues long. CDR1 and CDR2 from the germline V gene are GTSNPN and SVGIG (reference sequence). J lost 4 bases, V lost 5 bases, and 9 bases had no gene match.

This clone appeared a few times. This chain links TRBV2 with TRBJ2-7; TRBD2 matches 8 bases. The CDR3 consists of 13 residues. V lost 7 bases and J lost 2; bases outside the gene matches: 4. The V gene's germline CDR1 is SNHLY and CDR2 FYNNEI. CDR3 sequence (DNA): TGTGCCAGCACCCGGGGGGGGACCTACGAGCAGTACTTC. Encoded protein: CASTRGGTYEQYF.

This CDR3 reads CASSYPRYSGAEAYGYTF. In DNA form, the CDR3 reads TGTGCCAGCAGTTACCCGCGCTACTCGGGGGCAGAAGCCTATGGCTACACCTTC. The chain combines TRBV6-2 or TRBV6-3 with TRBJ1-2; TRBD1 is a possible D gene (6 bases). The CDR3 sequence is 18 residues long. Per germline, CDR1 MNHEY and CDR2 SVGEGT. Between the trimmed V and J ends, which lost 2 bases and 4 bases, there was a span of 23 bases.

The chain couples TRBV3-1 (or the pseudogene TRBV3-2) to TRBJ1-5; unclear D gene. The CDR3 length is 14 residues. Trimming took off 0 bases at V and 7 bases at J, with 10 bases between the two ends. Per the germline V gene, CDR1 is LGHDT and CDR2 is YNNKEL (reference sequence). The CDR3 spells CASSQDYQYQPQHF. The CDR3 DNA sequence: TGTGCCAGCAGCCAAGATTATCAGTACCAGCCCCAGCATTTT.

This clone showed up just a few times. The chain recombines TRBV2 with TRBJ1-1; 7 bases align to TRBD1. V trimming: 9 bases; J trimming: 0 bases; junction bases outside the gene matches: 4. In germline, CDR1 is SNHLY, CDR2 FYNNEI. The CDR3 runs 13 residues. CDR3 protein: CASGTEMNTEAFF. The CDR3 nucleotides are TGTGCCAGTGGGACAGAGATGAACACTGAAGCTTTCTTT.

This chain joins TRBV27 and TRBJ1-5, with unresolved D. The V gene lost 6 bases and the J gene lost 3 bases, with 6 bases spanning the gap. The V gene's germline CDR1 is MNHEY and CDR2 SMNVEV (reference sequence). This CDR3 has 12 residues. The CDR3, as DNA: TGTGCCAGCAGAAGGTCCAATCAGCCCCAGCATTTT. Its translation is CASRRSNQPQHF.